Following are 24 T cell receptor beta chains from one sample sequenced in a study of blood T cell repertoires in COVID-19 (dated by TCRdb to 2018 to 2020). Library creation used the immunoSEQ multiplex PCR assay. Imported from immuneACCESS, the table was reduced by TCRdb to in-frame sequences with V and J called. These copies leave out some clones; in studies compared against another copy, an unresolved V gene accounts for under half, and the cause of the remainder is not known. The sample profile shows some 56,000 clones; 80% of them were found once. Roughly 6.7% of the sample goes to the ten largest clones. The specimen was peripheral blood. The receptors were sampled from a man in his fifties or sixties with acute or convalescent COVID-19.

The J gene is TRBJ2-7, the V gene TRBV9; 10 bases are shared with TRBD1. Germline V lookup: CDR1 SGDLS, CDR2 YYNGEE. Trimming removed 3 bases from V and 6 bases from J; junction bases left unmatched: 3. This CDR3 spans 13 amino acids. DNA of the CDR3: TGTGCCAGCAGCGAGGGACAGGGGACCGAGCAGTACTTC. Its protein product is CASSEGQGTEQYF.

The chain combines TRBV5-4 with TRBJ2-5, with D possibly being TRBD2 (6 bases). The CDR3 has 13 amino acids. Trimming stripped 5 bases from V and 2 bases from J, with 10 bases between. The germline V gene encodes CDR1 SGHNT and CDR2 YYREEE (reference sequence). CDR3 loop: CASRSGLQETQYF. Written as DNA, the CDR3 is TGTGCCAGCAGATCGGGACTTCAAGAGACCCAGTACTTC.

The gene calls are TRBV7-3 and TRBJ1-2; maybe TRBD1 (6 bases). V gave up 5 bases and J gave up 2 bases, with 15 bases separating them. Germline loops: CDR1 SGHTA, CDR2 FQGTGA. The CDR3 runs 15 residues. The CDR3 loop is CASSLTGTLNYGYTF. The CDR3 DNA sequence: TGTGCCAGCAGCCTTACAGGGACCCTGAACTATGGCTACACCTTC. The full variable domain, its missing parts supplied by reference TRBV7-3 and TRBJ1-2, is GAGVSQTPSNKVTEKGKYVELRCDPISGHTALYWYRQSLGQGPEFLIYFQGTGAADDSGLPNDRFFAVRPEGSVSTLKIQRTERGDSAVYLCASSLTGTLNYGYTFGSGTRLTVV.

The gene calls are TRBV3-1 (or the pseudogene TRBV3-2) and TRBJ1-3; D remains ambiguous. The CDR3 is made up of 13 amino acids. The ends were cut back, 4 bases at V and 0 bases at J, with 4 bases in the middle. Germline V gene sequence: CDR1 LGHDT, CDR2 YNNKEL (reference sequence). Here the CDR3 reads CASSRGSGNTIYF. In nucleotides, the CDR3 is TGTGCCAGCAGCCGAGGCTCTGGAAACACCATATATTTT.

This clone was seen more than once but under ten times. The rearrangement uses TRBV3-1 (or the pseudogene TRBV3-2) and TRBJ1-6, with D uncertain. The V end lost 1 base, the J end lost 7 bases, and 8 bases lay between the germline ends. The CDR3 spans 14 residues. The V gene's germline CDR1 is LGHDT and CDR2 YNNKEL (reference sequence). CDR3 nucleotides: TGTGCCAGCAGCCAAGGGGCTGGGAATTCACCCCTCCACTTT. Translating gives CASSQGAGNSPLHF.

V gene TRBV10-2 combines with J gene TRBJ1-3; 7 nucleotides align to TRBD1. CDR1 WSHSY and CDR2 SAAADI come from the germline V gene. The trim removed 0 bases at V and 1 base at J, leaving 6 bases unmatched. The CDR3 contains 17 residues. CDR3: CASSESQGHGSGNTIYF. DNA for the CDR3: TGCGCCAGCAGTGAGTCACAGGGGCATGGATCTGGAAACACCATATATTTT.

This clone appeared a single time. V gene TRBV19 combines with J gene TRBJ2-6; D is possibly TRBD2 (5 bases). V gave up 6 bases and J gave up 0 bases, with 15 bases separating them. The CDR3 has 17 residues. CDR1 is LNHDA, CDR2 SQIVND, per germline (reference sequence). CDR3 coding DNA: TGTGCCAGTAGCCCAGGAGGCCTCAGCTCTGGGGCCAACGTCCTGACTTTC. It translates to CASSPGGLSSGANVLTF.

V and J are TRBV7-8 and TRBJ2-3, with a tentative D call TRBD2 (6 bases). CDR1 is SGHVS and CDR2 is FQNEAQ in the germline V gene. The CDR3 totals 15 residues. V was clipped by 1 base and J by 2 bases, with 10 bases between them. This CDR3 is CASSLVGGDTDTQYF. The CDR3 coding sequence is TGTGCCAGCAGCTTAGTGGGCGGGGACACAGATACGCAGTATTTT.

V and J are TRBV7-9 and TRBJ1-5; D gene unclear. Trimming cost V 2 bases and J 4 bases, with 6 bases left between them. This CDR3 spans 13 amino acids. Germline CDR1 and CDR2: SEHNR and FQNEAQ (reference sequence). DNA for the CDR3: TGTGCCAGCAGCTTAAACTGGAATCAGCCCCAGCATTTT. Encoded protein: CASSLNWNQPQHF.

The V call is TRBV5-1, the J call TRBJ2-2, with 9 bases fitting TRBD1. The J segment lost 6 bases and the V segment lost 4 bases, leaving 1 base of the junction unmatched. Germline lookup yields CDR1 SGHRS and CDR2 YFSETQ. This CDR3 is built from 13 residues. The CDR3 spells CASSRTGAGELFF. As DNA, the CDR3 is TGCGCCAGCAGCAGGACAGGGGCCGGGGAGCTGTTTTTT.

The J gene is TRBJ1-1, the V gene TRBV4-1, with D tentatively TRBD1 (5 bases). Germline V gene lookup returns CDR1 MGHRA and CDR2 YSYEKL. The length of the CDR3 is 14 residues. Trimming removed 0 bases from V and 3 bases from J, with 8 bases in between. The CDR3 here is CASSQDQGYTEAFF. For the CDR3, the DNA is TGCGCCAGCAGCCAAGATCAGGGATACACTGAAGCTTTCTTT.

On this clone itself: An end of the junction differs from the germline gene, which may be a read error. The rearrangement joins TRBV3-1 (or the pseudogene TRBV3-2) to TRBJ2-1; 10 nucleotides align to TRBD2. This CDR3 has 14 residues. CDR1 is LGHDT, CDR2 YNNKEL, per germline (reference sequence). The CDR3 DNA sequence: TGTGCCAGCAGCCTAAATAGCGGGGGGCGAACAGTGGTCTTC. It is translated as CASSLNSGGRTVVF.

This clone has just one count. The chain is built from TRBV28 and TRBJ2-2; 8 bases fit TRBD2. Germline V gene lookup returns CDR1 MDHEN and CDR2 SYDVKM. The CDR3 is made up of 15 amino acids. Trimming cost V 2 bases and J 6 bases; bases outside gene matches: 5. The CDR3 spells CASSLSGGPAGELFF. In DNA, the CDR3 is TGTGCCAGCAGTTTAAGCGGGGGCCCCGCCGGGGAGCTGTTTTTT.

The V and J genes are TRBV19 and TRBJ1-5, with D maybe TRBD1 (5 bases). The V end lost 2 bases, the J end lost 0 bases, and 8 bases lay between the germline ends. This CDR3 has 15 residues. CDR1 is LNHDA, CDR2 SQIVND, per germline (reference sequence). The CDR3 DNA follows: TGTGCCAGTAGTATACGACAGTATAGCAATCAGCCCCAGCATTTT. Amino acid sequence: CASSIRQYSNQPQHF.

The table lists this clone with a count of one. The rearrangement links TRBV6-5 to TRBJ1-4; 11 bases are shared with TRBD1. This CDR3 is 15 amino acids long. CDR1 MNHEY and CDR2 SVGAGI come from the germline V gene. V lost 3 bases to trimming and J lost 7 bases; unmatched junction nucleotides: 4. CDR3 sequence reads: CASSYRDRGSEKLFF. CDR3 sequence (DNA): TGTGCCAGCAGTTATCGGGACAGGGGGAGTGAAAAACTGTTTTTT.

This clone came up once. The V call is TRBV5-4, the J call TRBJ2-1; 7 nucleotides align to TRBD1. Germline-derived CDR1 and CDR2 are SGHNT and YYREEE (reference sequence). The J segment lost 0 bases and the V segment lost 4 bases, leaving 1 base of the junction unmatched. The CDR3 length is 14 residues. CDR3 sequence: CASSRDSSYNEQFF. CDR3 in DNA: TGTGCCAGCAGCCGGGACAGCTCCTACAATGAGCAGTTCTTC.

The chain recombines TRBV19 with TRBJ2-5; 7 bases map to TRBD2. CDR3 length equals 15 residues. Trimming took 5 bases from V and 5 from J; bases not matched to a gene: 11. Germline V gives CDR1 LNHDA, CDR2 SQIVND (reference sequence). In nucleotides, the CDR3 is TGTGCCAGTAGTTTAACTAGCGTGTATTTGGAGACCCAGTACTTC. Residues: CASSLTSVYLETQYF.

This chain uses TRBV7-8 with TRBJ1-4, with 10 bases that match TRBD1. The V segment lost 5 bases and the J segment 5 bases; nucleotides outside the gene matches: 5. The length of the CDR3 is 15 residues. Germline values: CDR1 SGHVS, CDR2 FQNEAQ. The CDR3 protein is CASSDDRGRNEKLFF. Written as DNA, the CDR3 is TGTGCCAGCAGCGACGACAGGGGGCGAAATGAAAAACTGTTTTTT.

This clone was observed once. V usage is TRBV11-1 and J usage is TRBJ2-1; possible D gene TRBD1, 5 bases. This CDR3 contains 13 residues. Germline V gives CDR1 SGHAT, CDR2 FQDESV (reference sequence). The germline V and J ends were trimmed by 5 bases and 4 bases, with 9 bases remaining between them. The CDR3 protein is CASSPTGYNEQFF. In nucleotides, the CDR3 is TGTGCCAGCAGCCCAACAGGTTACAATGAGCAGTTCTTC.

The CDR3 here is CAWSVRQGARPQHF. CDR3 nucleotide sequence: TGTGCCTGGAGTGTCCGACAGGGGGCTCGGCCCCAGCATTTT. The V gene is TRBV30, the J gene TRBJ1-5; 10 bases match TRBD1. The CDR3 consists of 14 residues. V shed 0 bases, J shed 9 bases, and the junction held 5 bases outside the gene matches. The germline V gene has CDR1 GTSNPN and CDR2 SVGIG (reference sequence).

The gene calls are TRBV28 and TRBJ1-2; D is unclear. This CDR3 region has 12 residues. V lost 5 bases and J lost 2, with 6 bases in between. Per the germline V gene, CDR1 is MDHEN and CDR2 is SYDVKM. The CDR3 spells CASSLKNYGYTF. CDR3 in DNA: TGTGCCAGCAGTCTTAAAAACTATGGCTACACCTTC.

The chain carries TRBV20-1 and TRBJ1-2; D remains ambiguous. Germline-derived CDR1 and CDR2 are DFQATT and SNEGSKA (reference sequence). V lost 1 base to trimming and J lost 4 bases, with 4 bases between them. The CDR3 has 11 amino acids. The CDR3 bases are TGCAGTGCTAGAGCCGGCTATGGCTACACCTTC. Translating gives CSARAGYGYTF.

V gene TRBV5-1 combines with J gene TRBJ1-2; TRBD1 aligns across 9 bases. V lost 2 bases to trimming and J lost 3 bases; unmatched junction nucleotides: 8. The CDR3 length is 16 residues. Germline V gives CDR1 SGHRS, CDR2 YFSETQ. The CDR3 DNA sequence: TGCGCCAGCAGCTTACAACCGGGACAGGGCGACTATGGCTACACCTTC. It is translated as CASSLQPGQGDYGYTF.

The table lists this clone with a count of one. The gene calls are TRBV5-1 and TRBJ1-1, with 7 positions matching TRBD1. With V trimmed by 5 bases and J by 0 bases, 10 bases remained unmatched. The CDR3 is 16 amino acids. Germline V gene data show CDR1 as SGHRS and CDR2 as YFSETQ. The CDR3 loop reads CASRDLPGTVNTEAFF. The CDR3 coding sequence is TGCGCCAGCAGAGACCTCCCCGGGACAGTGAACACTGAAGCTTTCTTT.